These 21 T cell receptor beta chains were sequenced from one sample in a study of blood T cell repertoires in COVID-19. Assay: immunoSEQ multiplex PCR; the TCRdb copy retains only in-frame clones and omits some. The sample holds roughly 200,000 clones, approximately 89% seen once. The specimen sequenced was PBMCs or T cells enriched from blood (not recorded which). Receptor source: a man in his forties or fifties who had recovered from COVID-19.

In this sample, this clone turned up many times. This CDR3 reads CASSPLSADTQYF. CDR3 nucleotides: TGTGCCAGCTCACCCCTCAGCGCAGATACGCAGTATTTT. V usage is TRBV18 and J usage is TRBJ2-3; D gene ambiguous. The ends were cut back, 3 bases at V and 4 bases at J, with 8 bases in the middle. The CDR3 runs 13 residues. Germline V gives CDR1 KGHSH, CDR2 LQKENI. Full variable domain (missing parts from reference TRBV18 and TRBJ2-3): NAGVMQNPRHLVRRRGQEARLRCSPMKGHSHVYWYRQLPEEGLKFMVYLQKENIIDESGMPKERFSAEFPKEGPSILRIQQVVRGDSAAYFCASSPLSADTQYFGPGTRLTVL.

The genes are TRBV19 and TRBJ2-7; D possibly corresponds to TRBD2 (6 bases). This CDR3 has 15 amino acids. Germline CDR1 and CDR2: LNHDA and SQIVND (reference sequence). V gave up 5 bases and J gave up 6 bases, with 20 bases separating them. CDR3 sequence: CASSPGTGSIGEQYF. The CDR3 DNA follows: TGTGCCAGTAGTCCCGGGACTGGTAGCATTGGCGAGCAGTACTTC.

The CDR3 nucleotides read TGTGCCAGCAGCCTCCAGGGGCGTTGGGGTGAGCAGTTCTTC. Translation: CASSLQGRWGEQFF. The chain links TRBV11-2 to TRBJ2-1, with D possibly TRBD1 on 6 matching bases. This CDR3 contains 14 residues. Germline loops: CDR1 SGHAT, CDR2 FQNNGV. V was clipped by 5 bases and J by 9 bases, with 17 bases between them.

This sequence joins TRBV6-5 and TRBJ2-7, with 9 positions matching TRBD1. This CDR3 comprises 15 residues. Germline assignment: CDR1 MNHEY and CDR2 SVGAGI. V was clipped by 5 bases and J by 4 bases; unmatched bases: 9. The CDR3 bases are TGTGCCAGCAGTAAGACTCGGACAGGGGCGTACGAGCAGTACTTC. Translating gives CASSKTRTGAYEQYF.

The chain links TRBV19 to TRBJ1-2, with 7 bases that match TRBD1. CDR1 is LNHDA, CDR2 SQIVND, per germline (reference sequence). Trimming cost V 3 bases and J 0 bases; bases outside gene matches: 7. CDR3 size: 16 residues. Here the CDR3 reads CASSIGGQTTNYGYTF. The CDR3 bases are TGTGCCAGTAGTATTGGGGGACAGACCACTAACTATGGCTACACCTTC.

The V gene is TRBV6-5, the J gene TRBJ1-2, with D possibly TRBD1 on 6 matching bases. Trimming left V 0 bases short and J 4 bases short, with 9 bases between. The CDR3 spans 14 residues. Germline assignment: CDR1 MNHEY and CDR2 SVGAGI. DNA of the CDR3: TGTGCCAGCAGTTACTCGGACAGAGGCTATGGCTACACCTTC. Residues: CASSYSDRGYGYTF.

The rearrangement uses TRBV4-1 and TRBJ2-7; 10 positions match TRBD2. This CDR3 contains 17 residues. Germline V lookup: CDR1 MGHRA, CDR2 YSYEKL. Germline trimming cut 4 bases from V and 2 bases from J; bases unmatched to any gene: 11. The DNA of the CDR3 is TGCGCCAGCAGCCTCCAGAAAACTAGCGGGATTACCTACGAGCAGTACTTC. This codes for CASSLQKTSGITYEQYF.

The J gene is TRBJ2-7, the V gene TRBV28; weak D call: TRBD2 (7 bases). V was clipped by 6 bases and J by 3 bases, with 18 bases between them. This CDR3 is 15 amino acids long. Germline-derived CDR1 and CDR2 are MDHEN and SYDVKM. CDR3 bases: TGTGCCAGCAGCCCCTGGGGGGGCTCGGGCTACGAGCAGTACTTC. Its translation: CASSPWGGSGYEQYF.

For the CDR3, the DNA is TGTGCCAGCAGTTTAACAGGACAGGGACTGACTGAAGCTTTCTTT. Translating it yields CASSLTGQGLTEAFF. This chain links TRBV27 with TRBJ1-1; 8 nucleotides align to TRBD1. CDR3 length: 15 amino acids. The J segment lost 5 bases and the V segment lost 2 bases, leaving 7 bases of the junction unmatched. Germline V gene sequence: CDR1 MNHEY, CDR2 SMNVEV (reference sequence).

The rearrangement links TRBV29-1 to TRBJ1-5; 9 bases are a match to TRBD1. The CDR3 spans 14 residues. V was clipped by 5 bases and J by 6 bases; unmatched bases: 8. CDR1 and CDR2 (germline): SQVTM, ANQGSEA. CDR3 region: CSVRTGALGQPQHF. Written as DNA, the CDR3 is TGCAGCGTTAGGACAGGGGCACTTGGTCAGCCCCAGCATTTT. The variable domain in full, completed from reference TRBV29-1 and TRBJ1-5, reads SAVISQKPSRDICQRGTSLTIQCQVDSQVTMMFWYRQQPGQSLTLIATANQGSEATYESGFVIDKFPISRPNLTFSTLTVSNMSPEDSSIYLCSVRTGALGQPQHFGDGTRLSIL.

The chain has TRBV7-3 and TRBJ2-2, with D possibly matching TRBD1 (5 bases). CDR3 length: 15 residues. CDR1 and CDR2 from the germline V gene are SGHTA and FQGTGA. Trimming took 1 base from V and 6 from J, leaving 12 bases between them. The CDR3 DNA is TGTGCCAGCAGCTTAAGGCAGGGAAGGCCCGGGGAGCTGTTTTTT. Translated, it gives CASSLRQGRPGELFF. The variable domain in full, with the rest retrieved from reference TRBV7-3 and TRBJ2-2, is GAGVSQTPSNKVTEKGKYVELRCDPISGHTALYWYRQSLGQGPEFLIYFQGTGAADDSGLPNDRFFAVRPEGSVSTLKIQRTERGDSAVYLCASSLRQGRPGELFFGEGSRLTVL.

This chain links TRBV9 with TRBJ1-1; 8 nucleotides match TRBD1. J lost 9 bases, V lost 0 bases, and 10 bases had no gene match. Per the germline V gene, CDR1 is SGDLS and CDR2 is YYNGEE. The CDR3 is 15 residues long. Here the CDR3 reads CASSVVTARQGQAFF. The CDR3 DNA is TGTGCCAGCAGCGTAGTAACGGCCAGACAGGGGCAAGCTTTCTTT.

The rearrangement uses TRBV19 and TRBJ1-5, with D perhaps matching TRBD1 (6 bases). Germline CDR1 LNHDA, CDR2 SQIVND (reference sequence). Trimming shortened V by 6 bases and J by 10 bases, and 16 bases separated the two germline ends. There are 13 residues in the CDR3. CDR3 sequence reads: CASSDRSQSPQHF. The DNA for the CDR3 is TGTGCCAGTAGCGACAGGTCCCAGAGTCCCCAGCATTTT.

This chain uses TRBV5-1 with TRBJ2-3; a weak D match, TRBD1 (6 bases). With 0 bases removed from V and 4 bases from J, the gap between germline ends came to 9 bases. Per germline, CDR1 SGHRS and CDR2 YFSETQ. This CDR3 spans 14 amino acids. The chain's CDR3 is CASSLDRASDTQYF. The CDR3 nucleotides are TGCGCCAGCAGCTTGGACAGGGCCTCAGATACGCAGTATTTT.

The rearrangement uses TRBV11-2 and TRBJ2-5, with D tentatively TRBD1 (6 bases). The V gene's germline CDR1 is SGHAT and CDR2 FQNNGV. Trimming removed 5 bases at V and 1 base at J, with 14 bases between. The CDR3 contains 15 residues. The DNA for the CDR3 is TGTGCCAGCAGCCCCGGACAGTTACCCCAAGAGACCCAGTACTTC. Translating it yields CASSPGQLPQETQYF.

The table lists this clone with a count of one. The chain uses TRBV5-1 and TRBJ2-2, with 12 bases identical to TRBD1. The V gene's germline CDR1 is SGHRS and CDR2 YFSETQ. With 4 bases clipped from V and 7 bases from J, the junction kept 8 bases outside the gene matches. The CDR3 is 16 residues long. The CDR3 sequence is CASSQRRDRGHGELFF. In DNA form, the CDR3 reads TGCGCCAGCAGCCAACGTCGGGACAGGGGGCACGGGGAGCTGTTTTTT.

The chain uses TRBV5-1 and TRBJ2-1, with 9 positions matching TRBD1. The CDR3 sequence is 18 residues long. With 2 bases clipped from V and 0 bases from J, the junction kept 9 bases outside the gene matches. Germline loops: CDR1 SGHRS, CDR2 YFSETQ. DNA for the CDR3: TGCGCCAGCAGCTTCCCGGGACAGGGCCGGGGCTCCTACAATGAGCAGTTCTTC. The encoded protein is CASSFPGQGRGSYNEQFF. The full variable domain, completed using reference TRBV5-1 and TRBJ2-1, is KAGVTQTPRYLIKTRGQQVTLSCSPISGHRSVSWYQQTPGQGLQFLFEYFSETQRNKGNFPGRFSGRQFSNSRSEMNVSTLELGDSALYLCASSFPGQGRGSYNEQFFGPGTRLTVL.

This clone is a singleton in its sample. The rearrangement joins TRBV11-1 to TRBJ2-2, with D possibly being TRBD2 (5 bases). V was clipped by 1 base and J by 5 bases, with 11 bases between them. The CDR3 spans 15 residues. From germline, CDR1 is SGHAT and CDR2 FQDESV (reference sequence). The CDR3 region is CASSLGGLVTGELFF. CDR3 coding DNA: TGTGCCAGCAGCTTAGGAGGGTTGGTTACCGGGGAGCTGTTTTTT. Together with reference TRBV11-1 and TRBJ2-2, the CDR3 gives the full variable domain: EAEVAQSPRYKITEKSQAVAFWCDPISGHATLYWYRQILGQGPELLVQFQDESVVDDSQLPKDRFSAERLKGVDSTLKIQPAELGDSAMYLCASSLGGLVTGELFFGEGSRLTVL.

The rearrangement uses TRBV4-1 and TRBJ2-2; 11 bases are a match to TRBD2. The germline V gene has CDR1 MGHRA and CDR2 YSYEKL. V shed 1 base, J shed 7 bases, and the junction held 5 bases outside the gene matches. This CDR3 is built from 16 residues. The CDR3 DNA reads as TGCGCCAGCAGCCAAGTTGGTAGCGGGAGGGACGGGGAGCTGTTTTTT. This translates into CASSQVGSGRDGELFF.

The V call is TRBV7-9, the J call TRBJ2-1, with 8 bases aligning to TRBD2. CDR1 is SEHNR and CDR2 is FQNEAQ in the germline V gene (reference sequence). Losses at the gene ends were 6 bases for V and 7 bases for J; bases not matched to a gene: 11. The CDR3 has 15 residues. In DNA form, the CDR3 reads TGTGCCAGCAGTCGAAGCGGGAGCCCCAGGAATGAGCAGTTCTTC. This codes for CASSRSGSPRNEQFF.

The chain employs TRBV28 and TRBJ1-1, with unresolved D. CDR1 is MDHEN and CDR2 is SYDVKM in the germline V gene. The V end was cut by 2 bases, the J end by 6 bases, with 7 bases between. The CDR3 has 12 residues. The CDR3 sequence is CASSLTRAEAFF. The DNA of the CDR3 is TGTGCCAGCAGTTTAACTAGGGCTGAAGCTTTCTTT.